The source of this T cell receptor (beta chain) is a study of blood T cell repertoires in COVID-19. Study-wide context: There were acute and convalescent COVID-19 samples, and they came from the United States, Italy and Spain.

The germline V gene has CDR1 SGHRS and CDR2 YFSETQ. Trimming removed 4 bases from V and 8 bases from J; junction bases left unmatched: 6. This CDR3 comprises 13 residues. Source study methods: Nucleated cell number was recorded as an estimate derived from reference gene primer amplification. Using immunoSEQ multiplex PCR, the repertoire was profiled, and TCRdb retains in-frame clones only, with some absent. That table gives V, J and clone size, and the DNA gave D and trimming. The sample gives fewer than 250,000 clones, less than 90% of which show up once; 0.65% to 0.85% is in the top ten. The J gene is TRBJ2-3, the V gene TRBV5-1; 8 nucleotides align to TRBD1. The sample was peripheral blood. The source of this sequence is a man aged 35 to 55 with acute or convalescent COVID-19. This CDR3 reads CASSEQGEGTQYF. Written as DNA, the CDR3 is TGCGCCAGCAGCGAACAGGGGGAAGGTACGCAGTATTTT.